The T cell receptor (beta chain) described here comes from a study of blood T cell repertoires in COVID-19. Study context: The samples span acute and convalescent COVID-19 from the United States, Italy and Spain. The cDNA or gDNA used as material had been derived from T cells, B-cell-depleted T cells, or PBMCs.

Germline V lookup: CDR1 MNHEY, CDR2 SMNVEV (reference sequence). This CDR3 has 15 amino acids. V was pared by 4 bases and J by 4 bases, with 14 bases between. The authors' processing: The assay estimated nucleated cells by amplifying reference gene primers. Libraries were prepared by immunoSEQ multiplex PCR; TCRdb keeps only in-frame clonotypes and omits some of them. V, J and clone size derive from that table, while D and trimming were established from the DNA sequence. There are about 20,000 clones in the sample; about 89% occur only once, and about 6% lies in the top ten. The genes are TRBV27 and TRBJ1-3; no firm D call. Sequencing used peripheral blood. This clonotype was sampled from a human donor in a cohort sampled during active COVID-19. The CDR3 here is CASSWREGSGNTIYF. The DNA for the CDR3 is TGTGCCAGCAGTTGGAGGGAAGGCTCAGGAAACACCATATATTTT.